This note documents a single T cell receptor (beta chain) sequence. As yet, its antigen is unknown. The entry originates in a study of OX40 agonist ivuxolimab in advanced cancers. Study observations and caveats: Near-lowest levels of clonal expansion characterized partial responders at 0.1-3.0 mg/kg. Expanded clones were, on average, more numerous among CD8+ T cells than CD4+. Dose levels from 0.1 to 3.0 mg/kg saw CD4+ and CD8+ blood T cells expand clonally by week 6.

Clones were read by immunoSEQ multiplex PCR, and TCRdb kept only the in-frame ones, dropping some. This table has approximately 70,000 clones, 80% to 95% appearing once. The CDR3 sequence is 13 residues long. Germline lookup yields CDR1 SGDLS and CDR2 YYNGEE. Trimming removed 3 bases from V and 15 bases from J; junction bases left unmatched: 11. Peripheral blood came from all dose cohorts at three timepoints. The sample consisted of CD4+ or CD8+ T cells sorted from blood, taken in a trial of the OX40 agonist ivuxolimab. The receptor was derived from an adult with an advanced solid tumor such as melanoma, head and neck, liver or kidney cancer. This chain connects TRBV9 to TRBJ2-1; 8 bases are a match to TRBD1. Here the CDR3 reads CASSALPGQVMFF. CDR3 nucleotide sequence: TGTGCCAGCAGCGCTCTTCCGGGACAGGTTATGTTCTTC.